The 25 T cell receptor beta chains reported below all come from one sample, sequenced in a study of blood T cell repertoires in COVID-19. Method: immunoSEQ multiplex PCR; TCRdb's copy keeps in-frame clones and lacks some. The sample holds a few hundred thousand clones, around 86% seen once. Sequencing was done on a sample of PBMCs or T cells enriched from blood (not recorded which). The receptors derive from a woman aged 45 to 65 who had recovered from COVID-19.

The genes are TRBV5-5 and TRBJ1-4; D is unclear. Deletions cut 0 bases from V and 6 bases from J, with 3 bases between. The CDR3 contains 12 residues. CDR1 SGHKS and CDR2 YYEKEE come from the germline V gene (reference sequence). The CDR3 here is CASSLAHEKLFF. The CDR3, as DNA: TGTGCCAGCAGCTTGGCTCATGAAAAACTGTTTTTT.

The CDR3 region is CAISESTVLQGYSSYNEQFF. CDR3 bases: TGTGCCATCAGTGAGTCGACTGTGTTACAGGGTTACAGCTCCTACAATGAGCAGTTCTTC. The chain joins TRBV10-3 to TRBJ2-1; D is possibly TRBD1 (6 bases). Germline loops: CDR1 ENHRY, CDR2 SYGVKD. The ends were cut back, 0 bases at V and 0 bases at J, with 21 bases in the middle. The CDR3 extends over 20 amino acids.

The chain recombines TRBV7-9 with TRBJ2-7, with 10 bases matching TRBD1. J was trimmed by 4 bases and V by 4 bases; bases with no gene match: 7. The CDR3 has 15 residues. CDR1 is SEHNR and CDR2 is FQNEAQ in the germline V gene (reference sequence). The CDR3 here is CASSSGWGQGYEQYF. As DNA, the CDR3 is TGTGCCAGCAGCTCAGGGTGGGGACAGGGGTACGAGCAGTACTTC.

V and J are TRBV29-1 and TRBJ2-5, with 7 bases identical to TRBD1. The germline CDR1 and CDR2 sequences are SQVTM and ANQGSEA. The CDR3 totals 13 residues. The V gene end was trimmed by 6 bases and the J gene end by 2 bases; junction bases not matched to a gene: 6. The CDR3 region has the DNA TGCAGCGTCAGGGGGACACTTCAAGAGACCCAGTACTTC. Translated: CSVRGTLQETQYF.

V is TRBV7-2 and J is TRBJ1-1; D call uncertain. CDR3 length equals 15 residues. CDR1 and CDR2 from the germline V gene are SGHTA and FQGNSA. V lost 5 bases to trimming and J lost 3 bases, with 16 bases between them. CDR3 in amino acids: CASSPGLLTDTEAFF. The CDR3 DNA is TGTGCCAGCAGCCCGGGTCTTCTTACGGACACTGAAGCTTTCTTT.

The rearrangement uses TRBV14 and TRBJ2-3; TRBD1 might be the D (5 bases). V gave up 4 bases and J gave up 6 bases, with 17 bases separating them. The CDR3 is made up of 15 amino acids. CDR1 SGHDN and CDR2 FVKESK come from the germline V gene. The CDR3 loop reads CASSRQPSFPDTQYF. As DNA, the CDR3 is TGTGCCAGCAGCCGACAGCCCTCCTTCCCGGATACGCAGTATTTT. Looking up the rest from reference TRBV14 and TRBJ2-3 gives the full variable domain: EAGVTQFPSHSVIEKGQTVTLRCDPISGHDNLYWYRRVMGKEIKFLLHFVKESKQDESGMPNNRFLAERTGGTYSTLKVQPAELEDSGVYFCASSRQPSFPDTQYFGPGTRLTVL.

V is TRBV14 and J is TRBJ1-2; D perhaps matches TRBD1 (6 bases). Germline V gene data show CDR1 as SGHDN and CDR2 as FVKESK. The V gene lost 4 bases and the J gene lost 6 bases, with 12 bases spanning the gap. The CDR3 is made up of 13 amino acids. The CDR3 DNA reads TGTGCCAGCAGCCTCCGTCCAGGGGATGGCTACACCTTC. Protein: CASSLRPGDGYTF.

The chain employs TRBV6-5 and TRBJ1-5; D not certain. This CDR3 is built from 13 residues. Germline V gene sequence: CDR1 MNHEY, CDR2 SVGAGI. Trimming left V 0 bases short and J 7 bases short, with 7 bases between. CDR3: CASSYSTRQPQHF. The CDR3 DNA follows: TGTGCCAGCAGTTACTCGACTCGGCAGCCCCAGCATTTT.

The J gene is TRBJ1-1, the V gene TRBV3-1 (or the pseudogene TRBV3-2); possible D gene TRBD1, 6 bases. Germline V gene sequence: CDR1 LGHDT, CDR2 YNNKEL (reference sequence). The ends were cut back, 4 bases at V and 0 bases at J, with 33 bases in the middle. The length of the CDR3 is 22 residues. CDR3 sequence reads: CASSRQAVNVRQATAMNTEAFF. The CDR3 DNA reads TGTGCCAGCAGCCGACAGGCCGTGAACGTAAGACAGGCAACAGCCATGAACACTGAAGCTTTCTTT.

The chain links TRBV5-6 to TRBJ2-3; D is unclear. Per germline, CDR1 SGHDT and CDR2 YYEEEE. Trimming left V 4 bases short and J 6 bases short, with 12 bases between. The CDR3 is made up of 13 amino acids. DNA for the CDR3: TGTGCCAGCAGCCCGAGTTTGTTCGATACGCAGTATTTT. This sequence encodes CASSPSLFDTQYF.

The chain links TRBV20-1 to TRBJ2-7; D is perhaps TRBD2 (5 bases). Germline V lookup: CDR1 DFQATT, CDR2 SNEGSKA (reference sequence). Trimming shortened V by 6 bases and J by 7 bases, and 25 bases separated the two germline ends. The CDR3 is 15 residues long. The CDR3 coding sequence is TGCAGTGCCAGTCCCCTTAGTCTCGACTCGGGGGAGCAGTACTTC. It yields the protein CSASPLSLDSGEQYF.

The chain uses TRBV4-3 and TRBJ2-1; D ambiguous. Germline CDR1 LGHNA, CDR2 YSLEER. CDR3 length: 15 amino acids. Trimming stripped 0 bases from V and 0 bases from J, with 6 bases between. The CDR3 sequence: CASSQDKSSYNEQFF. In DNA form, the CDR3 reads TGCGCCAGCAGCCAAGATAAGAGCTCCTACAATGAGCAGTTCTTC.

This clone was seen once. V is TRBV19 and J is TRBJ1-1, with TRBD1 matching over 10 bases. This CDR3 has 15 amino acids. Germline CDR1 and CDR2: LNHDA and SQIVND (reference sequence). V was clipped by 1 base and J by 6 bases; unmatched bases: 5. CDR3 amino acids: CASSIGDRGSSEAFF. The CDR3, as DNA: TGTGCCAGTAGTATAGGGGACAGGGGAAGTTCTGAAGCTTTCTTT.

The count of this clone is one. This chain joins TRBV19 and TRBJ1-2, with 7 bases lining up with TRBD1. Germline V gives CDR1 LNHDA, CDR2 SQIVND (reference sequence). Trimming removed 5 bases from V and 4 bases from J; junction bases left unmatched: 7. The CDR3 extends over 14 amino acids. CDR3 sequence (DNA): TGTGCCAGTAGTGCAACCGGGACAGTCTATGGCTACACCTTC. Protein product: CASSATGTVYGYTF. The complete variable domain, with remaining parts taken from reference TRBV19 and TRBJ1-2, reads DGGITQSPKYLFRKEGQNVTLSCEQNLNHDAMYWYRQDPGQGLRLIYYSQIVNDFQKGDIAEGYSVSREKKESFPLTVTSAQKNPTAFYLCASSATGTVYGYTFGSGTRLTVV.

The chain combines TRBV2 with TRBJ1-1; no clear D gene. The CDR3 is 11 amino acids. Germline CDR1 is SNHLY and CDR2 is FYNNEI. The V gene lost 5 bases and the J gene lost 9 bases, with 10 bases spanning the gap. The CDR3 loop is CASSPVAKAFF. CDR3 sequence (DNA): TGTGCCAGCAGTCCAGTAGCAAAAGCTTTCTTT.

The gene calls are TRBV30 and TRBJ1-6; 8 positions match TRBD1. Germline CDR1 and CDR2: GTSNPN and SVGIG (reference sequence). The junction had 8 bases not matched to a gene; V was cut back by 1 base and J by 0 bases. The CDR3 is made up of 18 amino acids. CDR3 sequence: CAWSGHDRGSSYNSPLHF. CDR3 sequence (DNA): TGTGCCTGGAGTGGCCACGACAGGGGAAGCTCCTATAATTCACCCCTCCACTTT.

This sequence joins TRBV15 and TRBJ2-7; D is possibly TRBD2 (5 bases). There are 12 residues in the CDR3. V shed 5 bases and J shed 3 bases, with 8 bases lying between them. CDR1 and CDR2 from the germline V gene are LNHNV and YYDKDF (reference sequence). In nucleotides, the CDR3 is TGTGCCACCAGCGCAGGACTCTACGAGCAGTACTTC. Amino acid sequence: CATSAGLYEQYF.

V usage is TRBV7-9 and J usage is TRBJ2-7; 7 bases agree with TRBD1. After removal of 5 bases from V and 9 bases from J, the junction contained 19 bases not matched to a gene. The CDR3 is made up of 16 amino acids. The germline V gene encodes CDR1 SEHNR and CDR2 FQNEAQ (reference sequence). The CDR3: CASSRVRDSIARGQYF. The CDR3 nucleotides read TGTGCCAGCAGCCGGGTCCGGGACAGCATAGCGAGGGGGCAGTACTTC.

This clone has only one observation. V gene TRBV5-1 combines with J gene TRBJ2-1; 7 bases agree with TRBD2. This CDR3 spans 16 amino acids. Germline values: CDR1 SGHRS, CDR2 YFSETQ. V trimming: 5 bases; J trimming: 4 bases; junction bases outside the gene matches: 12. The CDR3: CASRVGMAGVYNEQFF. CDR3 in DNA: TGCGCCAGCAGGGTCGGCATGGCGGGAGTTTACAATGAGCAGTTCTTC.

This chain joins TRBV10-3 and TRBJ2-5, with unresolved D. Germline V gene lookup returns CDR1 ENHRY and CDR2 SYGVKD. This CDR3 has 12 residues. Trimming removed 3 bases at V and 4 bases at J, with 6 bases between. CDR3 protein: CAISDSRETQYF. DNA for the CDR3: TGTGCCATCAGTGACTCCCGAGAGACCCAGTACTTC.

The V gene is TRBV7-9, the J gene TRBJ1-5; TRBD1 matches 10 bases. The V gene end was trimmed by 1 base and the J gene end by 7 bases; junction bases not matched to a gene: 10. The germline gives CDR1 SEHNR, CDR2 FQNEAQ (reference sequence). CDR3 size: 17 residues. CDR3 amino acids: CASSLEDGTGDQQPQHF. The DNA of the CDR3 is TGTGCCAGCAGCTTAGAGGACGGGACAGGGGATCAACAGCCCCAGCATTTT.

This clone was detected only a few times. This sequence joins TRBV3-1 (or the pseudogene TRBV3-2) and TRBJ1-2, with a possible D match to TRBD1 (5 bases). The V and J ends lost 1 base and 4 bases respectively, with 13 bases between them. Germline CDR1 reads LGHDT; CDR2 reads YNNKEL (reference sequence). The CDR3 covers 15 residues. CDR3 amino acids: CASSQAQGRRYGYTF. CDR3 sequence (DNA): TGTGCCAGCAGCCAAGCCCAGGGAAGGCGCTATGGCTACACCTTC.

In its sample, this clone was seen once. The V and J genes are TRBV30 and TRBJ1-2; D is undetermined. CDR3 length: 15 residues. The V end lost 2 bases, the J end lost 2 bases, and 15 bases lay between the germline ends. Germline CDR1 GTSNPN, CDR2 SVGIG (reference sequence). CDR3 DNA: TGTGCCTGGAGTTGGGTTCGGGATCCGAACTATGGCTACACCTTC. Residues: CAWSWVRDPNYGYTF.

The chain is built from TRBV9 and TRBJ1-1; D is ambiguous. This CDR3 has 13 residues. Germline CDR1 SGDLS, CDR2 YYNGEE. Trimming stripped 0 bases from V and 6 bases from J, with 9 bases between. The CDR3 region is CASSVDGLAEAFF. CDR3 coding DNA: TGTGCCAGCAGCGTAGACGGGTTGGCTGAAGCTTTCTTT. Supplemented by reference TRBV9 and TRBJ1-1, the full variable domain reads DSGVTQTPKHLITATGQRVTLRCSPRSGDLSVYWYQQSLDQGLQFLIQYYNGEERAKGNILERFSAQQFPDLHSELNLSSLELGDSALYFCASSVDGLAEAFFGQGTRLTVV.

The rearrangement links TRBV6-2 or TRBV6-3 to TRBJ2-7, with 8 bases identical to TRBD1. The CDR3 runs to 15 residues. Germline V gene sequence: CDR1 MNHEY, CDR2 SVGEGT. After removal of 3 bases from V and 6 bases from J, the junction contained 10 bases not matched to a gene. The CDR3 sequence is CASSYRGQGGGEQYF. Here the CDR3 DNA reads TGTGCCAGCAGTTATAGAGGACAGGGTGGCGGCGAGCAGTACTTC.